A single sample gave rise to the 28 T cell receptor beta chains below, sequenced in a study of blood T cell repertoires in COVID-19. TCRdb's table, derived via immunoSEQ multiplex PCR, lists solely in-frame clones and lacks some. The sample lists 81,000 or so clones, about 85% seen once, with about 12% in the top ten. The specimen sequenced was peripheral blood. All receptors derive from an older woman with active or convalescent COVID-19.

This clone was picked up one time. The chain links TRBV27 to TRBJ1-2; D unclear. V dropped 6 bases and J dropped 0 bases, with 11 bases sitting between them. The CDR3 loop spans 14 amino acids. In germline, CDR1 is MNHEY, CDR2 SMNVEV (reference sequence). The CDR3 sequence: CASRSLQTNYGYTF. The CDR3 nucleotides read TGTGCCAGCAGATCCCTCCAGACTAACTATGGCTACACCTTC.

The rearrangement uses TRBV7-8 and TRBJ2-7; 7 nucleotides agree with TRBD1. CDR3 length: 13 amino acids. Germline CDR1 SGHVS, CDR2 FQNEAQ. With V trimmed by 3 bases and J by 7 bases, 6 bases remained unmatched. The CDR3 here is CASSLTGSAEQYF. In nucleotides, the CDR3 is TGTGCCAGCAGCTTGACAGGGTCAGCGGAGCAGTACTTC.

This chain joins TRBV2 and TRBJ2-5, with 13 nucleotides matching TRBD2. CDR1 SNHLY and CDR2 FYNNEI come from the germline V gene. This CDR3 has 15 residues. Losses at the gene ends were 8 bases for V and 1 base for J; bases not matched to a gene: 4. DNA of the CDR3: TGTGCCAGCGCAAGACTAGCGGGGGGCCAAGAGACCCAGTACTTC. Its translation: CASARLAGGQETQYF.

This clone has just a few counts. The V call is TRBV7-8, the J call TRBJ2-7, with D tentatively TRBD1 (6 bases). This CDR3 contains 16 residues. Germline V lookup: CDR1 SGHVS, CDR2 FQNEAQ. V was cut by 5 bases and J by 2 bases, with 19 bases left in between. Here the CDR3 DNA reads TGTGCCAGCAGCCCCTACAGGGTCAGGGGTCCCTACGAGCAGTACTTC. Its protein product is CASSPYRVRGPYEQYF. Using reference TRBV7-8 and TRBJ2-7 for the parts outside the CDR3, the full variable domain is GAGVSQSPRYKVAKRGQDVALRCDPISGHVSLFWYQQALGQGPEFLTYFQNEAQLDKSGLPSDRFFAERPEGSVSTLKIQRTQQEDSAVYLCASSPYRVRGPYEQYFGPGTRLTVT.

The chain links TRBV28 to TRBJ2-7, with D possibly TRBD2 on 6 matching bases. The CDR3 is made up of 14 amino acids. CDR1 is MDHEN, CDR2 SYDVKM, per germline. V lost 2 bases and J lost 5, with 13 bases in between. The CDR3 spells CASSLPGVIDEQYF. CDR3 nucleotide sequence: TGTGCCAGCAGTTTACCGGGGGTGATCGACGAGCAGTACTTC.

The V gene is TRBV5-1, the J gene TRBJ2-3; 7 bases are shared with TRBD1. The CDR3 sequence is 13 residues long. Germline V gives CDR1 SGHRS, CDR2 YFSETQ. V shed 6 bases and J 1 base; nucleotides not matched to a gene: 2. CDR3: CASKTGGTDTQYF. In DNA, the CDR3 is TGCGCCAGCAAAACAGGGGGCACAGATACGCAGTATTTT. The full variable domain, its missing parts supplied by reference TRBV5-1 and TRBJ2-3, is KAGVTQTPRYLIKTRGQQVTLSCSPISGHRSVSWYQQTPGQGLQFLFEYFSETQRNKGNFPGRFSGRQFSNSRSEMNVSTLELGDSALYLCASKTGGTDTQYFGPGTRLTVL.

This clone was recorded once. CDR3 residues: CATSEGGLGTNEKLFF. DNA for the CDR3: TGTGCCACCAGTGAAGGAGGGCTGGGGACTAATGAAAAACTGTTTTTT. This rearrangement joins TRBV24-1 to TRBJ1-4; D not resolved. The CDR3 covers 16 residues. Germline V lookup: CDR1 KGHDR, CDR2 SFDVKD. With 4 bases removed from V and 2 bases from J, the gap between germline ends came to 13 bases.

V and J are TRBV19 and TRBJ2-6; 8 bases agree with TRBD1. Germline V gene sequence: CDR1 LNHDA, CDR2 SQIVND (reference sequence). The J segment lost 2 bases and the V segment lost 8 bases, leaving 17 bases of the junction unmatched. This CDR3 spans 19 amino acids. This chain's CDR3 is CASAPSMSGGKAGANVLTF. In DNA form, the CDR3 reads TGTGCCAGTGCCCCTAGTATGTCAGGGGGCAAGGCTGGGGCCAACGTCCTGACTTTC.

This clone was seen a handful of times. The V call is TRBV3-1 (or the pseudogene TRBV3-2), the J call TRBJ2-7, with 9 positions matching TRBD1. The CDR3 consists of 14 residues. Germline-derived CDR1 and CDR2 are LGHDT and YNNKEL (reference sequence). J was trimmed by 4 bases and V by 3 bases; bases with no gene match: 4. The CDR3 DNA sequence: TGTGCCAGCAGCCAGCAGACAGGGGGGTACGAGCAGTACTTC. Residues: CASSQQTGGYEQYF.

The genes are TRBV5-8 and TRBJ2-5; TRBD2 agrees at 12 bases. Germline CDR1 SGHTS, CDR2 YDEGEE. V lost 2 bases to trimming and J lost 2 bases; unmatched junction nucleotides: 4. The CDR3 consists of 16 residues. In DNA form, the CDR3 reads TGTGCCAGCAGCTTCGGACTAGCGGGACGACAAGAGACCCAGTACTTC. Amino acids: CASSFGLAGRQETQYF.

This clone was seen just once. The rearrangement links TRBV28 to TRBJ1-1; a possible D gene is TRBD1 (6 bases). Germline CDR1 MDHEN, CDR2 SYDVKM. The V end was cut by 5 bases, the J end by 9 bases, with 10 bases between. This CDR3 is 11 amino acids long. CDR3 in DNA: TGTGCCAGCAGTCCCAGGGGTAAAGCTTTCTTT. This translates into CASSPRGKAFF.

This chain connects TRBV2 to TRBJ2-2; no clear D gene. Germline V gene sequence: CDR1 SNHLY, CDR2 FYNNEI. V was shortened by 6 bases and J by 1 base, with 9 bases between the two germline ends. The CDR3 is 14 amino acids. The CDR3 loop reads CASSRVENTGELFF. In nucleotides, the CDR3 is TGTGCCAGCAGCCGGGTGGAGAACACCGGGGAGCTGTTTTTT.

This rearrangement joins TRBV19 to TRBJ2-1, with 8 bases matching TRBD2. The germline V gene has CDR1 LNHDA and CDR2 SQIVND (reference sequence). This CDR3 is 16 amino acids long. The V and J ends lost 6 bases and 4 bases, in that order; junction bases with no gene match: 11. The CDR3 nucleotides read TGTGCCAGTAGACCTTGGGGTAGCGGGGTGTACAATGAGCAGTTCTTC. It codes for CASRPWGSGVYNEQFF.

This chain joins TRBV7-8 and TRBJ1-1; 8 bases are shared with TRBD1. Per the germline V gene, CDR1 is SGHVS and CDR2 is FQNEAQ. The CDR3 has 14 amino acids. The ends lost 5 bases at V and 1 base at J; junction bases unmatched: 3. DNA for the CDR3: TGTGCCAGCAGCAAAGACAGGGGGAACACTGAAGCTTTCTTT. Protein sequence: CASSKDRGNTEAFF.

This chain joins TRBV3-1 (or the pseudogene TRBV3-2) and TRBJ1-1; D not resolved. Germline V lookup: CDR1 LGHDT, CDR2 YNNKEL (reference sequence). Trimming left V 5 bases short and J 0 bases short, with 10 bases between. The CDR3 loop spans 14 amino acids. This CDR3 is CASSFGQLNTEAFF. CDR3 nucleotides: TGTGCCAGCAGCTTTGGGCAGTTGAACACTGAAGCTTTCTTT.

The CDR3 here is CASSLVAVNTEAFF. CDR3 DNA sequence: TGCGCCAGCAGCTTGGTGGCTGTGAACACTGAAGCTTTCTTT. The chain couples TRBV5-1 to TRBJ1-1; no clear D. CDR1 and CDR2 from the germline V gene are SGHRS and YFSETQ. Deletions cut 0 bases from V and 0 bases from J, with 6 bases between. CDR3 size: 14 residues.

The chain employs TRBV5-6 and TRBJ1-2, with D unresolved. There are 13 residues in the CDR3. Germline V CDR1 and CDR2: SGHDT, YYEEEE. The V gene lost 4 bases and the J gene lost 5 bases, with 12 bases spanning the gap. CDR3 bases: TGTGCCAGCAGCCCCGGGTCCGTTTATGGCTACACCTTC. Protein product: CASSPGSVYGYTF. The full variable domain, with the rest looked up from reference TRBV5-6 and TRBJ1-2, is DAGVTQSPTHLIKTRGQQVTLRCSPKSGHDTVSWYQQALGQGPQFIFQYYEEEERQRGNFPDRFSGHQFPNYSSELNVNALLLGDSALYLCASSPGSVYGYTFGSGTRLTVV.

The CDR3 DNA follows: TGTGCCAGCAGCTTGTTGCAGGGAAGGTTATCCTACGAGCAGTACTTC. The encoded protein is CASSLLQGRLSYEQYF. This chain connects TRBV11-2 to TRBJ2-7; weak D call: TRBD1 (5 bases). Trimming removed 3 bases from V and 1 base from J, with 16 bases in between. This CDR3 comprises 16 residues. Germline CDR1 reads SGHAT; CDR2 reads FQNNGV.

The genes are TRBV19 and TRBJ1-2; D not resolved. The V gene's germline CDR1 is LNHDA and CDR2 SQIVND (reference sequence). The length of the CDR3 is 17 residues. Between the trimmed V and J ends, which lost 6 bases and 0 bases, there was a span of 20 bases. CDR3 protein: CASRDPSRVVTNYGYTF. In DNA, the CDR3 is TGTGCCAGTAGAGACCCCAGCCGGGTAGTAACTAACTATGGCTACACCTTC. Based on the CDR3 plus reference TRBV19 and TRBJ1-2, the full variable domain is DGGITQSPKYLFRKEGQNVTLSCEQNLNHDAMYWYRQDPGQGLRLIYYSQIVNDFQKGDIAEGYSVSREKKESFPLTVTSAQKNPTAFYLCASRDPSRVVTNYGYTFGSGTRLTVV.

In its sample, this clone was seen once. J is TRBJ1-1 and V is TRBV24-1; TRBD1 agrees at 9 bases. The CDR3 extends over 14 amino acids. Trimming took 7 bases from V and 5 from J; bases not matched to a gene: 7. The germline CDR1 and CDR2 sequences are KGHDR and SFDVKD. The CDR3 loop is CATRDRGTGTEAFF. As DNA, the CDR3 is TGTGCCACCAGGGACAGGGGTACCGGGACTGAAGCTTTCTTT.

The chain couples TRBV7-2 to TRBJ1-2; 9 bases agree with TRBD1. Germline CDR1 is SGHTA and CDR2 is FQGNSA. This CDR3 is built from 12 residues. J gave up 4 bases and V 10 bases, and 4 bases lay outside the gene matches. DNA for the CDR3: TGTGCCAACGGACAGGGGCGCTATGGCTACACCTTC. Protein product: CANGQGRYGYTF.

The chain links TRBV6-5 to TRBJ1-2, with a weak D call TRBD1 (5 bases). The CDR3 spans 13 residues. Germline CDR1 MNHEY, CDR2 SVGAGI. Trimming stripped 6 bases from V and 4 bases from J, with 12 bases between. In nucleotides, the CDR3 is TGTGCCAGCAGACTTCAGGGAGGCTATGGCTACACCTTC. Translating gives CASRLQGGYGYTF.

V and J are TRBV10-3 and TRBJ2-3; 7 bases agree with TRBD1. The J segment lost 2 bases and the V segment lost 4 bases, leaving 6 bases of the junction unmatched. Germline CDR1 ENHRY, CDR2 SYGVKD. The CDR3 extends over 15 amino acids. For the CDR3, the DNA is TGTGCCATCAGTGGTAGGGGGCGGCTCACAGATACGCAGTATTTT. Amino acids: CAISGRGRLTDTQYF.

The chain recombines TRBV24-1 with TRBJ2-5, with D perhaps TRBD1 (5 bases). Germline V gives CDR1 KGHDR, CDR2 SFDVKD. Trimming took 9 bases from V and 0 from J, leaving 7 bases between them. This CDR3 comprises 12 residues. This chain's CDR3 is CATEDNQETQYF. As DNA, the CDR3 is TGTGCCACCGAGGACAACCAAGAGACCCAGTACTTC.

The chain combines TRBV19 with TRBJ2-6, with 10 bases identical to TRBD1. Germline loops: CDR1 LNHDA, CDR2 SQIVND (reference sequence). V was clipped by 5 bases and J by 4 bases; unmatched bases: 14. The CDR3 covers 19 residues. The CDR3 DNA reads TGTGCCAGTAGTTTCCCCCCGGGACAGGGGTCAGCAGGGGCCAACGTCCTGACTTTC. Its translation: CASSFPPGQGSAGANVLTF. Together with reference TRBV19 and TRBJ2-6, the CDR3 gives the full variable domain: DGGITQSPKYLFRKEGQNVTLSCEQNLNHDAMYWYRQDPGQGLRLIYYSQIVNDFQKGDIAEGYSVSREKKESFPLTVTSAQKNPTAFYLCASSFPPGQGSAGANVLTFGAGSRLTVL.

The genes are TRBV10-3 and TRBJ1-2; 10 positions agree with TRBD1. Per germline, CDR1 ENHRY and CDR2 SYGVKD. V shed 2 bases and J 6 bases; nucleotides not matched to a gene: 6. The CDR3 has 15 residues. The CDR3 sequence is CAISEPGQGIDGYTF. DNA for the CDR3: TGTGCCATCAGTGAGCCGGGACAGGGGATCGATGGCTACACCTTC.

The rearrangement uses TRBV28 and TRBJ1-1; D is unresolved. Trimming removed 5 bases at V and 5 bases at J, with 18 bases between. The CDR3 totals 15 residues. Germline assignment: CDR1 MDHEN and CDR2 SYDVKM. The CDR3: CASSQTRGPGTEAFF. DNA for the CDR3: TGTGCCAGCAGTCAAACCCGAGGCCCGGGGACTGAAGCTTTCTTT.

The chain joins TRBV6-2 or TRBV6-3 to TRBJ1-6; D remains unclear. The germline V and J ends were trimmed by 6 bases and 7 bases, with 19 bases remaining between them. Germline V gene lookup returns CDR1 MNHEY and CDR2 SVGEGT. This CDR3 has 16 residues. The chain's CDR3 is CASSPSNSGSNSPLHF. CDR3 nucleotide sequence: TGTGCCAGCAGCCCTTCAAACAGCGGGAGCAATTCACCCCTCCACTTT.